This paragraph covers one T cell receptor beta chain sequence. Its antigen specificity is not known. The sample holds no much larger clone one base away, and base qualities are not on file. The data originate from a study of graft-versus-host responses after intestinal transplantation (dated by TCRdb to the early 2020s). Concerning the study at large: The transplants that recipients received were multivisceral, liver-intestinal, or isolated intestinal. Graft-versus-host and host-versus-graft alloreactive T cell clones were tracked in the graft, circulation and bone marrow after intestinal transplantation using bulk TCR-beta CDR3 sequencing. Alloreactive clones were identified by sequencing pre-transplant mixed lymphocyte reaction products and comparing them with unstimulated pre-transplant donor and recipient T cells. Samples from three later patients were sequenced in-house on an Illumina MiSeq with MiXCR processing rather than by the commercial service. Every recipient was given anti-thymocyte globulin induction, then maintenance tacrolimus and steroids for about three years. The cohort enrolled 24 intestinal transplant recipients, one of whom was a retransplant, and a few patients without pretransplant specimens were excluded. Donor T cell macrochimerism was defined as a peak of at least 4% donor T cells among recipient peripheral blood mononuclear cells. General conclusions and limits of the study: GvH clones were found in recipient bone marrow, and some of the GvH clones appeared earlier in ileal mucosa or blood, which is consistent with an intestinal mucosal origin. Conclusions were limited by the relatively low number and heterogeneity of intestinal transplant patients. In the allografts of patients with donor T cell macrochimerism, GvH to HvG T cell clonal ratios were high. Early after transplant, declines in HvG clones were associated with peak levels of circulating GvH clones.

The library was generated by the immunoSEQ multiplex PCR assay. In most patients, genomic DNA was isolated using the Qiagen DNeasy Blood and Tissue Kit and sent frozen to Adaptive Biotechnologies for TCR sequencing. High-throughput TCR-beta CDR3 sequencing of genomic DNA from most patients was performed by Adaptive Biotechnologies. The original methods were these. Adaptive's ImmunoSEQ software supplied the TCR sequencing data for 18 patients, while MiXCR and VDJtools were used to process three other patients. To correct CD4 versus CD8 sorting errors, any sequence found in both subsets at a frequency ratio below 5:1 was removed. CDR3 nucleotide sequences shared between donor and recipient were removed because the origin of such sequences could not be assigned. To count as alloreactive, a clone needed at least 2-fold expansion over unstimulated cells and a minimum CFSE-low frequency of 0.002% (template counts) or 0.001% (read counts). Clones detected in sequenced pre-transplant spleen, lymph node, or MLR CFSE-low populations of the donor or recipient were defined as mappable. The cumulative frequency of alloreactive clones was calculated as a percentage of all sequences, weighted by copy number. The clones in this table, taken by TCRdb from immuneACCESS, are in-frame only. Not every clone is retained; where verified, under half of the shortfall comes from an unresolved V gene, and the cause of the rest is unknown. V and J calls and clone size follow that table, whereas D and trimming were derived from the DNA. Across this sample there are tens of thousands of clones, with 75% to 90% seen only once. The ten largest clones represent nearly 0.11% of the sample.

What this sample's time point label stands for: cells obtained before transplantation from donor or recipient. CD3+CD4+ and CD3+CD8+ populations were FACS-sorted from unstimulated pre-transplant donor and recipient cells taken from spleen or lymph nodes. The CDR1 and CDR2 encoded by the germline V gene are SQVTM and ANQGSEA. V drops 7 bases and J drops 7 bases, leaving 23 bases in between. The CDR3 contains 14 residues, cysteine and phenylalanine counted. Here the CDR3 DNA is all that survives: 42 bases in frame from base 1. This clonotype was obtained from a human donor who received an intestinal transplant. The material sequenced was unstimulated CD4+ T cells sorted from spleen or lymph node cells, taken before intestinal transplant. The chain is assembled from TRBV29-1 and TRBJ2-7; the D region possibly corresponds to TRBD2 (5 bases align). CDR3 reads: CSAALLDPSGEQYF. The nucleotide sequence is TGCAGCGCTGCCCTACTGGACCCCTCGGGGGAGCAGTACTTC.